Below are 3 T cell receptor beta chains sequenced from a single sample in a study of Graves' ophthalmopathy and Graves' hyperthyroidism. Scientists amplified the TCR beta CDR3 regions from RNA transcripts. The first-round RT-PCR employed HTBI primers together with the Qiagen OneStep RT-PCR kit. A multiplex PCR was then performed as the second round. Via MiXCR, TCRdb re-called the multiplex PCR reads, giving one row per CDR3 protein. The profile covers roughly 500,000 distinct CDR3 sequences, with 13% to 15% appearing a single time and over 8% taken by the ten largest. Source material: blood. These receptors all come from a woman aged 30 to 39 with Graves' ophthalmopathy.

This clonotype has a count of ten or more. The genes are TRBV9 and TRBJ1-5; D is unresolved. V gave up 3 bases and J gave up 0 bases, with 7 bases separating them. CDR3 length equals 14 residues. Germline V gene data show CDR1 as SGDLS and CDR2 as YYNGEE. The CDR3 region has the DNA TGTGCCAGCAGCGCCGGTGGTAGCAATCAGCCCCAGCATTTT. Protein product: CASSAGGSNQPQHF.

This clonotype has at least ten counts. The chain has TRBV11-2 and TRBJ1-1; 7 bases are shared with TRBD1. The V gene end was trimmed by 8 bases and the J gene end by 3 bases; junction bases not matched to a gene: 9. The CDR3 consists of 14 residues. Germline V gives CDR1 SGHAT, CDR2 FQNNGV. CDR3 DNA: TGTGCCAGCGCACAGGGGACCTCCCACACTGAAGCTTTCTTT. Translating gives CASAQGTSHTEAFF.

This clonotype has at least ten counts. The rearrangement links TRBV27 to TRBJ1-2, with D perhaps TRBD1 (5 bases). CDR1 and CDR2 from the germline V gene are MNHEY and SMNVEV (reference sequence). V shed 6 bases and J shed 2 bases, with 13 bases lying between them. CDR3 length: 14 residues. CDR3 coding DNA: TGTGCCAGCAGATTTCAGGGAGAAAACTATGGCTACACCTTC. This sequence encodes CASRFQGENYGYTF.